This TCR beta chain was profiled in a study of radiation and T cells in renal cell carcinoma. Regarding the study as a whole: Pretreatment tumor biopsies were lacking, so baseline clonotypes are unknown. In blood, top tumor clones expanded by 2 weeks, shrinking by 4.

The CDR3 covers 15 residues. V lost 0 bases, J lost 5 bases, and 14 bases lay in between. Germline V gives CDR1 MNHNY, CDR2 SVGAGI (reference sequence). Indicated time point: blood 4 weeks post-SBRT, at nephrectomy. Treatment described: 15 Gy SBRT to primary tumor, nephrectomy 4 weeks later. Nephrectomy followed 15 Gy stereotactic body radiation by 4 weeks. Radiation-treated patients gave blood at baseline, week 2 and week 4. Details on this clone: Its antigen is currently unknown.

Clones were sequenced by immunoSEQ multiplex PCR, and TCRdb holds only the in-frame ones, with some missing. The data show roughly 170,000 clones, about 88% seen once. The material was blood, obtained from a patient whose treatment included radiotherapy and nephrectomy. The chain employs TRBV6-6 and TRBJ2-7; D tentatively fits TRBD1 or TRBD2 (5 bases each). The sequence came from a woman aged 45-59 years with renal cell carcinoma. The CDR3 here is CASSYSRAGTDEQYF. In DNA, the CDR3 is TGTGCCAGCAGTTACTCGAGGGCAGGGACGGACGAGCAGTACTTC.